Listed here are 18 T cell receptor beta chains from one sample, sequenced in a study of T cell repertoires in cytomegalovirus infection. MiXCR, run by TCRdb on the reads, gives a single entry per CDR3 protein. The data show around 770,000 distinct CDR3 sequences, roughly 29% seen once. The antigens these receptors bind are not known. Sequences were derived from cultured CD8+ T cells from PBMCs, sampled from culture after CMV antigen stimulation. Receptors were obtained from a human donor in good health (CMV status not recorded). Some clones in this sample may be carry-over from other donors' samples.

The CDR3 DNA reads as TGCAGCGTCCTGGGGACAGGCTTGAACACTGAAGCTTTCTTT. It yields the protein CSVLGTGLNTEAFF. The chain recombines TRBV29-1 with TRBJ1-1; 8 bases match TRBD1. This CDR3 region has 14 residues. Trimming cost V 6 bases and J 0 bases; bases outside gene matches: 6. Germline V gene data show CDR1 as SQVTM and CDR2 as ANQGSEA.

This clonotype was detected a few times. The genes are TRBV15 and TRBJ2-1, with 9 positions matching TRBD1. There are 15 residues in the CDR3. V lost 3 bases and J lost 9; bases outside the gene matches: 9. Germline lookup yields CDR1 LNHNV and CDR2 YYDKDF (reference sequence). The CDR3 here is CATSSRDREEGEQFF. In DNA form, the CDR3 reads TGTGCCACCAGCAGCCGGGACAGGGAAGAGGGTGAGCAGTTCTTC.

This clonotype has ten or more counts. This chain links TRBV7-8 with TRBJ1-4; a possible D gene is TRBD1 (5 bases). V was cut by 5 bases and J by 8 bases, with 21 bases left in between. This CDR3 region has 16 residues. The germline gives CDR1 SGHVS, CDR2 FQNEAQ. The CDR3 here is CASSPGRQLGVEKLFF. Written as DNA, the CDR3 is TGTGCCAGCAGCCCGGGGAGGCAGCTAGGGGTGGAAAAACTGTTTTTT. Full variable domain (rest looked up from reference TRBV7-8 and TRBJ1-4): GAGVSQSPRYKVAKRGQDVALRCDPISGHVSLFWYQQALGQGPEFLTYFQNEAQLDKSGLPSDRFFAERPEGSVSTLKIQRTQQEDSAVYLCASSPGRQLGVEKLFFGSGTQLSVL.

This clonotype was seen ten or more times. The chain links TRBV7-2 to TRBJ2-7; no clear D gene. Germline V gives CDR1 SGHTA, CDR2 FQGNSA. The CDR3 length is 16 residues. Trimming took 2 bases from V and 0 from J, leaving 14 bases between them. The CDR3 coding sequence is TGTGCCAGCAGCTTAACGGTGGCGGTGAGCTCCTACGAGCAGTACTTC. Protein product: CASSLTVAVSSYEQYF. Variable domain in full (rest from reference TRBV7-2 and TRBJ2-7): GAGVSQSPSNKVTEKGKDVELRCDPISGHTALYWYRQSLGQGLEFLIYFQGNSAPDKSGLPSDRFSAERTGGSVSTLTIQRTQQEDSAVYLCASSLTVAVSSYEQYFGPGTRLTVT.

The chain combines TRBV10-3 with TRBJ2-2; a possible D gene is TRBD1 (6 bases). Germline CDR1 reads ENHRY; CDR2 reads SYGVKD. This CDR3 spans 14 amino acids. V lost 10 bases and J 2 bases, leaving 14 bases between the germline ends. CDR3 in DNA: TGTGCCAACGGTCCGGGACAAAACACCGGGGAGCTGTTTTTT. Encoded protein: CANGPGQNTGELFF.

The chain is built from TRBV27 and TRBJ2-7, with TRBD2 matching over 9 bases. V lost 2 bases, J lost 10 bases, and 9 bases stayed unmatched. Germline lookup yields CDR1 MNHEY and CDR2 SMNVEV (reference sequence). CDR3 length equals 14 residues. The DNA for the CDR3 is TGTGCCAGCAGTTTAGGGGTAGCGGGGGCCCACCAGTACGTC. Protein sequence: CASSLGVAGAHQYV.

This clonotype was observed a handful of times. CDR3 sequence reads: CASSRRELYNSPLHF. The CDR3 nucleotides are TGTGCCAGCAGCCGCAGGGAACTCTATAATTCACCCCTCCACTTT. V gene TRBV7-2 combines with J gene TRBJ1-6; D possibly corresponds to TRBD1 (5 bases). V dropped 5 bases and J dropped 3 bases, with 11 bases sitting between them. Germline-derived CDR1 and CDR2 are SGHTA and FQGNSA. This CDR3 has 15 residues. The entire variable domain, with the rest obtained from reference TRBV7-2 and TRBJ1-6, is as follows: GAGVSQSPSNKVTEKGKDVELRCDPISGHTALYWYRQSLGQGLEFLIYFQGNSAPDKSGLPSDRFSAERTGGSVSTLTIQRTQQEDSAVYLCASSRRELYNSPLHFGNGTRLTVT.

Only a few counts were recorded for this clonotype. The chain is built from TRBV2 and TRBJ1-5; D possibly corresponds to TRBD1 (6 bases). Germline V gene lookup returns CDR1 SNHLY and CDR2 FYNNEI. This CDR3 is built from 15 residues. Trimming shortened V by 2 bases and J by 0 bases, and 8 bases separated the two germline ends. The CDR3, as DNA: TGTGCCAGCAGTGAAACAGGGCCTAGCAATCAGCCCCAGCATTTT. It is translated as CASSETGPSNQPQHF.

The chain carries TRBV29-1 and TRBJ1-2; tentatively, D is TRBD1 (5 bases). From germline, CDR1 is SQVTM and CDR2 ANQGSEA. V lost 4 bases to trimming and J lost 3 bases, with 9 bases between them. CDR3 length: 12 residues. CDR3 coding DNA: TGCAGCGTTGTTGACAGACACTATGGCTACACCTTC. This translates into CSVVDRHYGYTF.

In the case of this clonotype: Possible read error: a much larger clone is one base away. The chain carries TRBV6-6 and TRBJ1-1; 7 nucleotides line up with TRBD1. The germline V gene has CDR1 MNHNY and CDR2 SVGAGI (reference sequence). The CDR3 length is 13 residues. J gave up 0 bases and V 6 bases, and 1 base lay outside the gene matches. CDR3: CASSGQVNTEAFF. The CDR3 DNA reads TGTGCCAGCAGCGGACAGGTGAACACTGAAGCTTTCTTT.

The gene calls are TRBV19 and TRBJ2-1; 14 bases match TRBD2. With V trimmed by 6 bases and J by 2 bases, 9 bases remained unmatched. The germline CDR1 and CDR2 sequences are LNHDA and SQIVND (reference sequence). The CDR3 sequence is 18 residues long. The CDR3 sequence is CASSTGGTSGGPYNEQFF. As DNA, the CDR3 is TGTGCCAGTAGCACAGGGGGGACTAGCGGGGGCCCCTACAATGAGCAGTTCTTC.

V usage is TRBV6-6 and J usage is TRBJ1-5; TRBD1 agrees at 8 bases. The V gene end was trimmed by 6 bases and the J gene end by 5 bases; junction bases not matched to a gene: 15. This CDR3 has 17 amino acids. CDR1 is MNHNY, CDR2 SVGAGI, per germline (reference sequence). The CDR3 spells CASSHWQGATVDQPQHF. The DNA for the CDR3 is TGTGCCAGCAGCCACTGGCAGGGGGCAACGGTGGATCAGCCCCAGCATTTT.

This clonotype was observed a few times. The rearrangement links TRBV6-5 to TRBJ2-1, with TRBD1 identical over 8 bases. From germline, CDR1 is MNHEY and CDR2 SVGAGI. There are 13 residues in the CDR3. With 6 bases clipped from V and 6 bases from J, the junction kept 4 bases outside the gene matches. This chain's CDR3 is CASRTGTGNEQFF. The CDR3 nucleotides read TGTGCCAGCAGAACCGGGACAGGCAATGAGCAGTTCTTC.

V usage is TRBV6-2 or TRBV6-3 and J usage is TRBJ2-3; D might be TRBD1 (6 bases). Germline V CDR1 and CDR2: MNHEY, SVGEGT. The V and J ends lost 2 bases and 5 bases respectively, with 8 bases between them. The CDR3 spans 13 residues. The CDR3 DNA reads as TGTGCCAGCAGTTACGGCAGGGGAGATACGCAGTATTTT. It yields the protein CASSYGRGDTQYF.

The chain uses TRBV6-6 and TRBJ2-5, with 8 nucleotides matching TRBD1. In germline, CDR1 is MNHNY, CDR2 SVGAGI (reference sequence). The trim removed 6 bases at V and 5 bases at J, leaving 8 bases unmatched. This CDR3 has 14 residues. The CDR3 region is CASRLGQGRETQYF. CDR3 coding DNA: TGTGCCAGCAGGCTTGGACAGGGTAGGGAGACCCAGTACTTC.

The gene calls are TRBV9 and TRBJ1-2; D not resolved. Germline-derived CDR1 and CDR2 are SGDLS and YYNGEE. CDR3 length equals 15 residues. Trimming left V 5 bases short and J 0 bases short, with 14 bases between. The CDR3 protein is CASRDHRSSNYGYTF. The CDR3 DNA reads TGTGCCAGCAGGGATCACAGAAGCTCTAACTATGGCTACACCTTC.

This clonotype was observed a few times. CDR3 sequence reads: CASGPRRPQHF. In DNA, the CDR3 is TGTGCCAGCGGCCCTCGGCGGCCCCAGCATTTT. The gene calls are TRBV27 and TRBJ1-5; the D is unclear. V shed 8 bases and J shed 9 bases, with 11 bases lying between them. Germline V CDR1 and CDR2: MNHEY, SMNVEV (reference sequence). The CDR3 has 11 residues.

The chain links TRBV5-6 to TRBJ1-6; maybe TRBD1 (5 bases). Looked up from germline, CDR1 is SGHDT and CDR2 is YYEEEE. This CDR3 region has 15 residues. Trimming took off 1 base at V and 8 bases at J, with 13 bases between the two ends. CDR3 sequence (DNA): TGTGCCAGCAGCTTGATGGGGGGGGTTTATTCACCCCTCCACTTT. It codes for CASSLMGGVYSPLHF.